The T cell receptor (beta chain) under discussion was sequenced for a study of blood T cell repertoires in COVID-19. Study summary: The United States, Italy and Spain were the sources of the acute and convalescent COVID-19 samples. PBMCs, B-cell-depleted T cells, or T cells were the source of the cDNA or gDNA that made up the material.

This clone was seen only a few times. Per the authors' pipeline: Cell counts per sample came from amplifying reference gene primers. TCRdb's copy holds only in-frame clones and misses some; the assay was immunoSEQ multiplex PCR. V, J and clone size were drawn from that table, and D and trimming were deduced from the DNA. The sample carries about 150,000 clones, around 82% recorded once. The germline gives CDR1 SEHNR, CDR2 FQNEAQ (reference sequence). The V gene lost 5 bases and the J gene lost 3 bases, with 16 bases spanning the gap. The CDR3 loop spans 15 amino acids. V and J are TRBV7-9 and TRBJ1-2, with D unresolved. The TCR sequence derives from a man in his 70s with active or convalescent COVID-19. The specimen was peripheral blood. CDR3 protein: CASSRETSSHYGYTF. The CDR3 bases are TGTGCCAGCAGCCGCGAGACATCCTCCCACTATGGCTACACCTTC. The variable domain in full, completed from reference TRBV7-9 and TRBJ1-2, reads DTGVSQNPRHKITKRGQNVTFRCDPISEHNRLYWYRQTLGQGPEFLTYFQNEAQLEKSRLLSDRFSAERPKGSFSTLEIQRTEQGDSAMYLCASSRETSSHYGYTFGSGTRLTVV.